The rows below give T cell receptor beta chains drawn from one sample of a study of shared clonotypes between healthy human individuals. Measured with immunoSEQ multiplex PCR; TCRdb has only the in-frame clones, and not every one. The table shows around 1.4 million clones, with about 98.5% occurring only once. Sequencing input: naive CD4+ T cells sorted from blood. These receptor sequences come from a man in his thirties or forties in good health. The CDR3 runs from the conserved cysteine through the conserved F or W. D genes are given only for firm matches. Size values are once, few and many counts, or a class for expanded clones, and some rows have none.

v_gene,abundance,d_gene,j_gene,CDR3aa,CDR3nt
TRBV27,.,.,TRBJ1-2,CASSLVSGIGYTF,TGTGCCAGCAGTTTGGTGTCGGGGATCGGCTACACCTTC
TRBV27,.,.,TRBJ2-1,CASSSRFKSYNEQFF,TGTGCCAGCAGTTCCAGATTTAAGAGTTACAATGAGCAGTTCTTC
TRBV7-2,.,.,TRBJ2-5,CASSLGSGQETQYF,TGTGCCAGCAGCTTAGGGTCAGGGCAAGAGACCCAGTACTTC
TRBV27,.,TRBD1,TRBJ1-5,CASSSRDRGLNQPQHF,TGTGCCAGCAGTTCCAGGGACAGGGGGCTGAATCAGCCCCAGCATTTT
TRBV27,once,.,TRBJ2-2,CASSRGRPAYTGELFF,TGTGCCAGCTCCCGCGGGCGACCTGCCTACACCGGGGAGCTGTTTTTT
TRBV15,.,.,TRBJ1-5,CATSRDRVPVQPQHF,TGTGCCACCAGCAGAGATAGAGTACCGGTCCAGCCCCAGCATTTT
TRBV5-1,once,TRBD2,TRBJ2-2,CASRTGTSGQNTGELFF,TGCGCCAGCAGAACAGGGACTAGCGGACAGAACACCGGGGAGCTGTTTTTT
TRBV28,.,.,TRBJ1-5,CASRNNVGSAGNQPQHF,TGTGCCAGCAGAAACAACGTAGGGTCAGCGGGCAATCAGCCCCAGCATTTT
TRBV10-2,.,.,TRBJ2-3,CASLEPVTDTQYF,TGCGCCAGCCTCGAACCGGTCACAGATACGCAGTATTTT
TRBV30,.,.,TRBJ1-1,CAWSGGQRYMNTEAFF,TGTGCCTGGAGTGGAGGACAGCGTTACATGAACACTGAAGCTTTCTTT
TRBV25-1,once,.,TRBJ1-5,CASSESKVNQPQHF,TGTGCCAGCAGTGAATCGAAGGTCAATCAGCCCCAGCATTTT
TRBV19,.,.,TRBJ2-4,CASSIQDKNIQYF,TGTGCCAGTAGTATTCAGGACAAAAACATTCAGTACTTC
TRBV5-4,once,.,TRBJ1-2,CASSLSSGVTNYGYTF,TGTGCCAGCAGCTTGTCCTCCGGGGTAACTAACTATGGCTACACCTTC
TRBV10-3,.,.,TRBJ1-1,CAITPNGMNTEAFF,TGTGCCATCACGCCTAACGGAATGAACACTGAAGCTTTCTTT
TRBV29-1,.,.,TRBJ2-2,CSVRQKGTGELFF,TGCAGCGTTCGCCAAAAGGGAACCGGGGAGCTGTTTTTT
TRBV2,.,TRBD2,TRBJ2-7,CASSALAAAREQYF,TGTGCCAGCAGTGCCCTAGCGGCAGCACGCGAGCAGTACTTC
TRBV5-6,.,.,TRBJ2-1,CASSLIRNSYNEQFF,TGTGCCAGCAGCTTGATCCGAAACTCCTACAATGAGCAGTTCTTC
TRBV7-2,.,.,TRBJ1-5,CASSLPNQPQHF,TGTGCCAGCAGCTTGCCTAATCAGCCCCAGCATTTT
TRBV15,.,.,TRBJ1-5,CATSRDLPTNNQPQHF,TGTGCCACCAGCAGAGATCTCCCGACAAACAATCAGCCCCAGCATTTT
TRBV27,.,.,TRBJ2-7,CASGRSGEQYF,TGTGCCAGCGGCCGATCGGGGGAGCAGTACTTC
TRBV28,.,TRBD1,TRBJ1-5,CASSLAGQGGSQPQHF,TGTGCCAGCAGTTTAGCGGGACAGGGGGGCTCCCAGCCCCAGCATTTT
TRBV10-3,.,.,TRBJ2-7,CAISESRGIPADF,TGTGCCATCAGTGAGTCCCGGGGGATCCCCGCAGACTTC
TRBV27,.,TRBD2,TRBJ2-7,CASSLIGRPIEQYF,TGTGCCAGCAGTTTAATCGGGAGGCCCATCGAGCAGTACTTC
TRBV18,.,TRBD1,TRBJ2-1,CASSLGTGGQNEQFF,TGTGCCAGCTCACTCGGGACAGGGGGCCAAAATGAGCAGTTCTTC
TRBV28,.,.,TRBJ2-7,CASSLLAQSYEQYF,TGTGCCAGCAGTTTATTAGCACAGTCCTACGAGCAGTACTTC
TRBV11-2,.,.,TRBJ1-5,CASSLDRTQPQHF,TGTGCCAGCAGCCTAGACAGAACTCAGCCCCAGCATTTT
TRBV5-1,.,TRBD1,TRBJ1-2,CASSPGDGTVHTF,TGCGCCAGCAGCCCTGGGGATGGGACAGTCCACACCTTC
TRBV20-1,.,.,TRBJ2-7,CSARSLYEQYF,TGCAGTGCTAGGTCTCTTTACGAGCAGTACTTC
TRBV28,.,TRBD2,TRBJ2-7,CASIRASGRGEQYF,TGTGCCAGCATAAGGGCTAGCGGGAGGGGCGAGCAGTACTTC
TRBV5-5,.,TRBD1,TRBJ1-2,CASSLVAGGGYTF,TGTGCCAGCAGCTTGGTAGCAGGGGGAGGCTACACCTTC
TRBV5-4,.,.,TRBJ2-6,CAMLGSGANVLTF,TGTGCCATGCTCGGCTCTGGGGCCAACGTCCTGACTTTC
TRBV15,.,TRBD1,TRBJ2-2,CATSRPTGDRGPFGELFF,TGTGCCACCAGCAGACCAACGGGGGACAGGGGGCCGTTCGGGGAGCTGTTTTTT
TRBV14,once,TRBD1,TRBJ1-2,CASSQDRTGYGYTF,TGTGCCAGCAGCCAAGATAGGACAGGCTATGGCTACACCTTC
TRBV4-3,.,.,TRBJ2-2,CASSQGKTGKHTGELFF,TGCGCCAGCAGCCAAGGAAAGACGGGGAAACACACCGGGGAGCTGTTTTTT
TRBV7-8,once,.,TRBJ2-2,CASSLSSANGELFF,TGTGCCAGCAGCTTAAGCTCCGCGAACGGGGAGCTGTTTTTT
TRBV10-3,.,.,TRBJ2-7,CAIRSTGDGYEQYF,TGTGCCATCAGGTCGACAGGAGACGGGTACGAGCAGTACTTC
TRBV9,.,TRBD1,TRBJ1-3,CASSVAGQGGNTIYF,TGTGCCAGCAGCGTAGCTGGACAGGGCGGAAACACCATATATTTT
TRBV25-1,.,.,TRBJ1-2,CASSELTGYGYTF,TGTGCCAGCAGTGAGTTGACAGGCTATGGCTACACCTTC
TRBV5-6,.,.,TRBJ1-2,CASRTYAVEGYTF,TGTGCCAGCAGAACTTACGCGGTCGAGGGCTACACCTTC
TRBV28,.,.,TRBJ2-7,CASSRGTREYF,TGTGCCAGCAGTCGAGGGACCAGAGAGTACTTC
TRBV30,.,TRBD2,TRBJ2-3,CAWSLAGGRADTQYF,TGTGCCTGGAGTCTAGCGGGAGGGCGGGCAGATACGCAGTATTTT
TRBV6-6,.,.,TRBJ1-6,CASHRVGSPLHF,TGTGCCAGCCACAGGGTTGGCTCACCCCTCCACTTT
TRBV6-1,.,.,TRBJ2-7,CASREPGWTNYEQYF,TGTGCCAGTCGTGAACCAGGGTGGACCAACTACGAGCAGTACTTC
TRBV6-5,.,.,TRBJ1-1,CASSYGGTEAFF,TGTGCCAGCAGTTACGGGGGGACTGAAGCTTTCTTT
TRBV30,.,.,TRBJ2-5,CAWSAAETQYF,TGTGCCTGGAGTGCGGCAGAGACCCAGTACTTC
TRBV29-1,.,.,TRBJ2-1,CSVESAGALF,TGCAGCGTTGAATCGGCAGGGGCCCTCTTC